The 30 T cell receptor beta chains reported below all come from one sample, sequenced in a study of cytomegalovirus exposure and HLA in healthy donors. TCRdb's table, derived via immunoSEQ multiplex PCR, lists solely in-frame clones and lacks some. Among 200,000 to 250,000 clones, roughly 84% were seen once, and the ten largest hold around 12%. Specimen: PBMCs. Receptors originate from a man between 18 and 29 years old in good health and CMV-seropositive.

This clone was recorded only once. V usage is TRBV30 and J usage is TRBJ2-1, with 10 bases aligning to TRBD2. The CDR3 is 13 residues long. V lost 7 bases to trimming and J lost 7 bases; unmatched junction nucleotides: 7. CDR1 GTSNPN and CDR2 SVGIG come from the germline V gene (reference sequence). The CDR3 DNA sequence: TGTGCCTCTTCCGGGACTAGCGAAAATGAGCAGTTCTTC. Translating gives CASSGTSENEQFF.

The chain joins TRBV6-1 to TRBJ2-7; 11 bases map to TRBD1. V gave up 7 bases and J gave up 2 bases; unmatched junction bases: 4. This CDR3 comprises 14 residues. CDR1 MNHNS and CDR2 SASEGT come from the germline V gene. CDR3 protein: CASTPGQGAYEQYF. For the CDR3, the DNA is TGTGCCAGCACCCCGGGACAGGGGGCCTACGAGCAGTACTTC.

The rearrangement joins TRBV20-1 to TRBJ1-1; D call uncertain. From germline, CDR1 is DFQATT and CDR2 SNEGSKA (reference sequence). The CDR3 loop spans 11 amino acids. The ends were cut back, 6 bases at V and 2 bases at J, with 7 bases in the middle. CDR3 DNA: TGCAGTGCCAACGGTAACACTGAAGCTTTCTTT. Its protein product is CSANGNTEAFF.

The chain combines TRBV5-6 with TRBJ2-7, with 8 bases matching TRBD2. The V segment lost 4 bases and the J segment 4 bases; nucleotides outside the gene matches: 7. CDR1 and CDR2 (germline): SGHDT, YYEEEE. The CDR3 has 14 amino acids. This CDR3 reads CASSLSGSLYEQYF. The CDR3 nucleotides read TGTGCCAGCAGCCTGAGCGGGAGTCTGTACGAGCAGTACTTC.

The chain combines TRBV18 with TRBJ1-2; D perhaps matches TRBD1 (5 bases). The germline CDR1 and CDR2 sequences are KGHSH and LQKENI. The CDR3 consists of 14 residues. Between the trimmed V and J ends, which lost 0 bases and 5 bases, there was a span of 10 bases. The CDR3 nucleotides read TGTGCCAGCTCACCACCTCAGGGATCATATGGCTACACCTTC. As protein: CASSPPQGSYGYTF.

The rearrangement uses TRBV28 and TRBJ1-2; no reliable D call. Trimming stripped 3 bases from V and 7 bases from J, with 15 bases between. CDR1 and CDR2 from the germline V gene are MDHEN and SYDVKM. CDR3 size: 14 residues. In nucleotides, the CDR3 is TGTGCCAGCAGTTTGAGTGCCTGGAGGTTTGGCTACACCTTC. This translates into CASSLSAWRFGYTF.

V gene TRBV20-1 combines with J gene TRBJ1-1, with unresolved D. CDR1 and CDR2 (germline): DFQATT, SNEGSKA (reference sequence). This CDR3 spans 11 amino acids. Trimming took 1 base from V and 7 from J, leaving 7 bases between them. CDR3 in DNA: TGCAGTGCTAGAGTGGACGGTGAAGCTTTCTTT. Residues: CSARVDGEAFF.

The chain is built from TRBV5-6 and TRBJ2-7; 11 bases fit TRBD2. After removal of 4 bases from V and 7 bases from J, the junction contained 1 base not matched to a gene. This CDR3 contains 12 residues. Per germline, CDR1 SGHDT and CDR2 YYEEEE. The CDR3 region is CASSRTSGEQYF. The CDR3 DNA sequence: TGTGCCAGCAGCAGGACTAGCGGGGAGCAGTACTTC.

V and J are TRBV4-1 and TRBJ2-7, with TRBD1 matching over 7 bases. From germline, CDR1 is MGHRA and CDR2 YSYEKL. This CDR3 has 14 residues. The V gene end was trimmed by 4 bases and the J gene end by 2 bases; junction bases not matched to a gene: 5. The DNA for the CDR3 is TGCGCCAGCAGCCCGCAAGACAGGGCCTACGAGCAGTACTTC. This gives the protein CASSPQDRAYEQYF.

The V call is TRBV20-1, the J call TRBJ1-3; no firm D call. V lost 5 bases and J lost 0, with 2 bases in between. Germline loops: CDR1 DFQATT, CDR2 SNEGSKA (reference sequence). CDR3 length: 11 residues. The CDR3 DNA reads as TGCAGTGCTCGCTCTGGAAACACCATATATTTT. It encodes CSARSGNTIYF.

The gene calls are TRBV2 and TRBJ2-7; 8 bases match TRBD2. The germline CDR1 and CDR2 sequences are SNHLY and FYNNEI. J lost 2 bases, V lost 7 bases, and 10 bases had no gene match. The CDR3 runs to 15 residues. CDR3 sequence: CASNRGGGLTYEQYF. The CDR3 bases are TGTGCCAGCAACCGGGGGGGAGGGCTTACCTACGAGCAGTACTTC.

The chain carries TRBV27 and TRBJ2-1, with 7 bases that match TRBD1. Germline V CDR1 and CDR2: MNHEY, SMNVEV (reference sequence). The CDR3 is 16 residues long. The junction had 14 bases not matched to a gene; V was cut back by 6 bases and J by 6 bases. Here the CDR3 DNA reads TGTGCCAGCAGCCGTCCGGGACAGCGAGCAATCAATGAGCAGTTCTTC. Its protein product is CASSRPGQRAINEQFF.

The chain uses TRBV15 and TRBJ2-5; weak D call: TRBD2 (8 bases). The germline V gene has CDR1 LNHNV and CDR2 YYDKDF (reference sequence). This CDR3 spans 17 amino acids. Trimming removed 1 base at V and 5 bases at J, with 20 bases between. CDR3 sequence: CATSRALSGGGWETQYF. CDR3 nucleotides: TGTGCCACCAGCAGAGCCCTATCGGGAGGGGGCTGGGAGACCCAGTACTTC.

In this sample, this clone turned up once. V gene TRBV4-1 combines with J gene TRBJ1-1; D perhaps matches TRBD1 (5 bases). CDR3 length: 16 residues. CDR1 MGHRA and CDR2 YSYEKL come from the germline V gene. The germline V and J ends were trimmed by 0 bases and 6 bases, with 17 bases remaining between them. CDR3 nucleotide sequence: TGCGCCAGCAGCCAAGATGGGACGGCAATTAGCCCTGAAGCTTTCTTT. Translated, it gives CASSQDGTAISPEAFF.

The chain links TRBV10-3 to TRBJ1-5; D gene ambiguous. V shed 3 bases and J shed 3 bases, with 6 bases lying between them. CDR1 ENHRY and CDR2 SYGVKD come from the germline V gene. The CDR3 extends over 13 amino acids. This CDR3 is CAISDILNQPQHF. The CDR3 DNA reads TGTGCCATCAGTGACATACTCAATCAGCCCCAGCATTTT.

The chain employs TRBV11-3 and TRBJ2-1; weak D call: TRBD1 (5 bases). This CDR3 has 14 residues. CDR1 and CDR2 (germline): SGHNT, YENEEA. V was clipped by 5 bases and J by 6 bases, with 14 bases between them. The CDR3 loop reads CASSPPGASNEQFF. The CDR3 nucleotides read TGTGCCAGCAGCCCCCCTGGGGCCTCCAATGAGCAGTTCTTC.

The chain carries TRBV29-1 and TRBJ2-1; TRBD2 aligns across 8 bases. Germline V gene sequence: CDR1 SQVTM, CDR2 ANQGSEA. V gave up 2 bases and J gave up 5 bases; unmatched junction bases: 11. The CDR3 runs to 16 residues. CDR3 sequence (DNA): TGCAGCGTTGAAAAAAGCTCTAGCGGGTTAAACAATGAGCAGTTCTTC. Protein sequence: CSVEKSSSGLNNEQFF.

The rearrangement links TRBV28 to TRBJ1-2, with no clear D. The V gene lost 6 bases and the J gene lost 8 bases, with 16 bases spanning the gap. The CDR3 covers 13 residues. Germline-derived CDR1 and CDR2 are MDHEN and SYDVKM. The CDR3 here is CASRVNVHGGYTF. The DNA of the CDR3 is TGTGCCAGCAGGGTAAACGTCCATGGAGGCTACACCTTC.

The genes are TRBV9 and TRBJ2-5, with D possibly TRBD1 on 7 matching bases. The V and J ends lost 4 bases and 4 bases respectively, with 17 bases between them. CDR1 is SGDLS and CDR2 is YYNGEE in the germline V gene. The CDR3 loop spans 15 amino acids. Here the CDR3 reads CASSPVGTAGETQYF. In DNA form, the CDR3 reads TGTGCCAGCAGCCCAGTGGGGACAGCGGGAGAGACCCAGTACTTC.

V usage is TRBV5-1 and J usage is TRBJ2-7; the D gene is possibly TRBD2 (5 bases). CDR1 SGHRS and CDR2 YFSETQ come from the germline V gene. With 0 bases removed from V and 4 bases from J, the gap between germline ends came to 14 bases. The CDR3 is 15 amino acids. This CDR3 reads CASSLAPMAGYEQYF. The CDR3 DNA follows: TGCGCCAGCAGCTTGGCCCCGATGGCGGGTTACGAGCAGTACTTC.

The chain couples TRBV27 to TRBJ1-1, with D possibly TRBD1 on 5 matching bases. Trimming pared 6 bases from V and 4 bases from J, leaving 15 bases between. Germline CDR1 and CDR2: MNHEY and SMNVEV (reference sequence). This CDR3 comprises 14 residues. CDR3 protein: CASRAGGAGTEAFF. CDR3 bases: TGTGCCAGCAGGGCCGGAGGGGCTGGCACTGAAGCTTTCTTT.

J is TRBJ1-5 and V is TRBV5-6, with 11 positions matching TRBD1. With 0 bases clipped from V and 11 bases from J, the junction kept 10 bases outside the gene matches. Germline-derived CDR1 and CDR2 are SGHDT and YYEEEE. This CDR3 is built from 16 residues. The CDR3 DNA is TGTGCCAGCAGCTTGGTAGGGACAGGGGGGGTTTCGGCCCAGCATTTT. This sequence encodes CASSLVGTGGVSAQHF.

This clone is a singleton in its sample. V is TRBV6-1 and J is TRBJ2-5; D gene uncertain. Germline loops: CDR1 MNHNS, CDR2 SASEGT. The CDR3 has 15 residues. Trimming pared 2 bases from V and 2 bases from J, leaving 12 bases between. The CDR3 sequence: CASSEFVAEQETQYF. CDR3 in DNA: TGTGCCAGCAGTGAATTTGTAGCAGAACAAGAGACCCAGTACTTC.

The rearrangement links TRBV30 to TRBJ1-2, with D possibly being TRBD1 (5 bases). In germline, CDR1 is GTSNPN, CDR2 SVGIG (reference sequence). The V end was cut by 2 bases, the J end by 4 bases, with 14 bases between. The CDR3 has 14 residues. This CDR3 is CAWSPVWGGYGYTF. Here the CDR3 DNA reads TGTGCCTGGAGTCCGGTGTGGGGGGGCTATGGCTACACCTTC. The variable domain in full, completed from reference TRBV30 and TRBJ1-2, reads SQTIHQWPATLVQPVGSPLSLECTVEGTSNPNLYWYRQAAGRGLQLLFYSVGIGQISSEVPQNLSASRPQDRQFILSSKKLLLSDSGFYLCAWSPVWGGYGYTFGSGTRLTVV.

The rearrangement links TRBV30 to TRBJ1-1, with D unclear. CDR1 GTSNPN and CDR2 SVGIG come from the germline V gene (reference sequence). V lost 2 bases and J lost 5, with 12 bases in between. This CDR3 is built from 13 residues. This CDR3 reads CAWSTGMRTEAFF. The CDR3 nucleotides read TGTGCCTGGAGTACGGGGATGAGAACTGAAGCTTTCTTT.

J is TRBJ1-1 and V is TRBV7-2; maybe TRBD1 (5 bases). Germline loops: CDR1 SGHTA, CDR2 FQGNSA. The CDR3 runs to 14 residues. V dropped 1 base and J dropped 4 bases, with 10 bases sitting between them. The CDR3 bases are TGTGCCAGCAGCTTAGTTTTCGGGGGCACTGAAGCTTTCTTT. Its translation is CASSLVFGGTEAFF.

CDR3 residues: CSAVGPYEQYF. The CDR3 DNA is TGCAGTGCCGTTGGACCTTACGAGCAGTACTTC. The chain employs TRBV20-1 and TRBJ2-7; D is uncertain. V lost 6 bases and J lost 4, with 10 bases in between. This CDR3 comprises 11 residues. Germline-derived CDR1 and CDR2 are DFQATT and SNEGSKA (reference sequence).

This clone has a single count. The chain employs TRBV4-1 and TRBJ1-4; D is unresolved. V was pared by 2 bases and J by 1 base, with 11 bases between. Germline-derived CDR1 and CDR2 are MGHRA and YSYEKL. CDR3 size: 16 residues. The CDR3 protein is CASSQYRAQTNEKLFF. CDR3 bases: TGCGCCAGCAGCCAATACCGGGCCCAAACTAATGAAAAACTGTTTTTT.

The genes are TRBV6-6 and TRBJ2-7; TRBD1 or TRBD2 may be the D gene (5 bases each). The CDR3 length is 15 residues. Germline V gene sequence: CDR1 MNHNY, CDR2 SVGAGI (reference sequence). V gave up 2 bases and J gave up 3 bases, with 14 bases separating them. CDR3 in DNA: TGTGCCAGCAGTTACGCAAAGGGACGAAGCTACGAGCAGTACTTC. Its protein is CASSYAKGRSYEQYF.

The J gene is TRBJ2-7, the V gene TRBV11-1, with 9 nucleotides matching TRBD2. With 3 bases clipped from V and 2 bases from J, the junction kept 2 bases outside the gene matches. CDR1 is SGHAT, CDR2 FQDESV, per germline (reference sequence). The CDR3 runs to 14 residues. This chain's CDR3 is CASSFAGGPYEQYF. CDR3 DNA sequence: TGTGCCAGCAGCTTTGCGGGAGGGCCCTACGAGCAGTACTTC. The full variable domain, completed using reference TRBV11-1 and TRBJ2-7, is EAEVAQSPRYKITEKSQAVAFWCDPISGHATLYWYRQILGQGPELLVQFQDESVVDDSQLPKDRFSAERLKGVDSTLKIQPAELGDSAMYLCASSFAGGPYEQYFGPGTRLTVT.